This T cell receptor beta chain emerged from a study of blood T cell repertoires in COVID-19. Profiled with immunoSEQ multiplex PCR; TCRdb holds only in-frame clones, not every one. The data contain about 220,000 clones, approximately 80% of them singletons. Germline CDR1 is KGHDR and CDR2 is SFDVKD. Trimming took 9 bases from V and 12 from J, leaving 14 bases between them. This CDR3 contains 11 residues. This TCR came from a woman aged 60-75 years who had recovered from COVID-19. Sequenced: peripheral blood. This chain links TRBV24-1 with TRBJ2-1, with D possibly matching TRBD2 (6 bases). The CDR3 loop reads CATADGGRQFF. As DNA, the CDR3 is TGTGCCACCGCAGACGGGGGTCGGCAGTTCTTC.